This T cell receptor (beta chain) is drawn from a study of regulatory T cells in long-lasting Graves disease. Background on the study: Prior antithyroid drug treatment in newly diagnosed Graves' patients lasted under 3 months.

Indicated time point: newly diagnosed GD, antithyroid drugs for less than 3 months. The TCR library was made from RNA that had been extracted from PBMCs in TRIzol. V dropped 4 bases and J dropped 0 bases, with 8 bases sitting between them. Germline CDR1 reads SGHRS; CDR2 reads YFSETQ. This CDR3 contains 14 residues. The TCR beta library used iRepertoire HTBI primers with Arm-PCR amplification of CDR3. TCRdb passed the multiplex PCR reads through MiXCR, listing each CDR3 protein once. Here the sample spans around 460,000 distinct CDR3 sequences, 13% to 15% being singletons. The data also belong to a second study, concerning T cells in Graves' hyperthyroidism and ophthalmopathy.

The J gene is TRBJ1-3, the V gene TRBV5-1; no clear D gene. The sequence was collected from a woman between 45 and 60 years old with Graves disease. Here the sequenced sample was peripheral blood mononuclear cells (PBMCs), taken at new diagnosis, from a patient treated with antithyroid drugs. The CDR3 loop is CASSAGTSGNTIYF. In DNA form, the CDR3 reads TGCGCCAGCAGCGCGGGCACCTCTGGAAACACCATATATTTT.